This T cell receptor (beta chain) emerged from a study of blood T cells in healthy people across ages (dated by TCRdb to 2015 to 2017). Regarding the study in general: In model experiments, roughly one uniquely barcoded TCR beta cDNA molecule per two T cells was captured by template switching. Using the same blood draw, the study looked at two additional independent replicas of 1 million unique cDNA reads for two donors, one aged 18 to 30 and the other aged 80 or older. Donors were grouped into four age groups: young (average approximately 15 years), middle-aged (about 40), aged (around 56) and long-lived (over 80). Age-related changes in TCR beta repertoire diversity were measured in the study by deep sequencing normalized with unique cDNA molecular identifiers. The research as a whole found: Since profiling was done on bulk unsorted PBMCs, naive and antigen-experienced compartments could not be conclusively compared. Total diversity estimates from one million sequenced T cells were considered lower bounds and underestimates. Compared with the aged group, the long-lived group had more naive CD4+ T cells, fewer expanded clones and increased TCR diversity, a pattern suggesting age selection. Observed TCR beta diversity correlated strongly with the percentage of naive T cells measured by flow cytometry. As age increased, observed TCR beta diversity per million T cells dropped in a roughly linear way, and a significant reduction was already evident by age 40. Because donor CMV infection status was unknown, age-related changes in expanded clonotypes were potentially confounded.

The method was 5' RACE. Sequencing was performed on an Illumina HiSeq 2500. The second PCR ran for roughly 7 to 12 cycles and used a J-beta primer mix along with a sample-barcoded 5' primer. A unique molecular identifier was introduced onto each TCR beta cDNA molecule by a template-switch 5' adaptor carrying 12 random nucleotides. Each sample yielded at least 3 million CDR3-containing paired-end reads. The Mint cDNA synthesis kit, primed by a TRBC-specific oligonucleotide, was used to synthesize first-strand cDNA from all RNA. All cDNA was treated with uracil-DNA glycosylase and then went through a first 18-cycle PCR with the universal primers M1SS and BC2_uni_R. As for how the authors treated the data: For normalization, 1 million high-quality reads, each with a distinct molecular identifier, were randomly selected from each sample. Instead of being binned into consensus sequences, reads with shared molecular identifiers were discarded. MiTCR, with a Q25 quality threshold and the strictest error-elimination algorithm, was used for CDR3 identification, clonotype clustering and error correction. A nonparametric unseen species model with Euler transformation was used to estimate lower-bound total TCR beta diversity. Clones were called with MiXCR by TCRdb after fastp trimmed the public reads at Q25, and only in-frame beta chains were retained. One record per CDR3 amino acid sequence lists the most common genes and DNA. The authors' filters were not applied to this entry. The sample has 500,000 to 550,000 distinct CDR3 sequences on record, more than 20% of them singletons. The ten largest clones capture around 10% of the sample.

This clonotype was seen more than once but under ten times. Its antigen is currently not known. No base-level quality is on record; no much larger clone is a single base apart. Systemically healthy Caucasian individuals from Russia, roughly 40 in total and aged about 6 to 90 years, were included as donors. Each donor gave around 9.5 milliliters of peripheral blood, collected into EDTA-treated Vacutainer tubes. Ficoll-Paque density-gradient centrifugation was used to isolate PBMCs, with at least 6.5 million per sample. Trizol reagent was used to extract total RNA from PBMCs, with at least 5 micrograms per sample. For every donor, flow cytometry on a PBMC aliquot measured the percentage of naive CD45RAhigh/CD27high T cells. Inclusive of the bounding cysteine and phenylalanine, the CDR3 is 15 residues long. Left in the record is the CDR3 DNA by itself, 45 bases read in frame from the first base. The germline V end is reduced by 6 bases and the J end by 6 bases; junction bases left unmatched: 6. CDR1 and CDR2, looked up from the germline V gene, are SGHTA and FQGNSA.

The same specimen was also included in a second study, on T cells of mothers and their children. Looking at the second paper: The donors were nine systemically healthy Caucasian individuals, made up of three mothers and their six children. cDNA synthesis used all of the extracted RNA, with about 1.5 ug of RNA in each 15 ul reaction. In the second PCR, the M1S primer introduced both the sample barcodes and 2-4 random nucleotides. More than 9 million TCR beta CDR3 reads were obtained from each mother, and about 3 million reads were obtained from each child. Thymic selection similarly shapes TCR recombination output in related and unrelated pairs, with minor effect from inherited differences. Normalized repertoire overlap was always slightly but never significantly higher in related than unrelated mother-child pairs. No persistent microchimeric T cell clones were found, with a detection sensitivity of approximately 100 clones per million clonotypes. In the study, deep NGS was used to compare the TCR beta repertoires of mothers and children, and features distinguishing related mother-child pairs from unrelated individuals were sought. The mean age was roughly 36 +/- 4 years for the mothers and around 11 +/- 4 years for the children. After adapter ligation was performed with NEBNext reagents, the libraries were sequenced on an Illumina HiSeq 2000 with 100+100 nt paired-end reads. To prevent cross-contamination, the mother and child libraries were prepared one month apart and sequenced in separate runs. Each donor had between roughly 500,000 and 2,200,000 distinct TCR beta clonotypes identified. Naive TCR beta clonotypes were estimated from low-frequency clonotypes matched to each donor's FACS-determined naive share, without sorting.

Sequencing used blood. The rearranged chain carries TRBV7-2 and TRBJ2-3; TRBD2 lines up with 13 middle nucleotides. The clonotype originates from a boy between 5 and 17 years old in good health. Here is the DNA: TGTGCCAGCAGTTATGGACTAGCGGGGGTGGATACGCAGTATTTT. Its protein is CASSYGLAGVDTQYF.